Shown below are 10 T cell receptor beta chains from a single sample sequenced in a study of regulatory T cells in long-lasting Graves disease. Arm-PCR of CDR3 regions and iRepertoire HTBI primers were used to build TCR beta libraries. TCRdb independently ran MiXCR on the multiplex PCR reads; one entry per CDR3 protein. Among fewer than 600,000 distinct CDR3 sequences, under 25% were seen once, and the ten largest hold around 14%. Time point: persistent/refractory GD, antithyroid drugs over 5 years with positive TRAb. PBMCs were the source of the RNA used for TCR sequencing. The sequences come from peripheral blood mononuclear cells (PBMCs), collected when the disease was refractory, from a patient treated with antithyroid drugs. Every receptor here comes from a female donor with Graves disease.

This clonotype was seen many times. V is TRBV20-1 and J is TRBJ2-5; 9 nucleotides align to TRBD1. J gave up 5 bases and V 6 bases, and 7 bases lay outside the gene matches. The CDR3 length is 13 residues. Germline CDR1 is DFQATT and CDR2 is SNEGSKA (reference sequence). The DNA of the CDR3 is TGCAGTGCCGGAACAGGGGGCAGGGAGACCCAGTACTTC. Residues: CSAGTGGRETQYF.

This rearrangement joins TRBV4-1 to TRBJ2-7; D not certain. Germline CDR1 MGHRA, CDR2 YSYEKL. Trimming left V 2 bases short and J 0 bases short, with 11 bases between. CDR3 length: 15 residues. The CDR3 DNA sequence: TGCGCCAGCAGCCAACTCGCCTCCATCTCCTACGAGCAGTACTTC. Protein sequence: CASSQLASISYEQYF.

This clonotype was counted many times. V is TRBV27 and J is TRBJ2-7; the D is unclear. V was trimmed by 6 bases and J by 2 bases, leaving 11 bases between them. The CDR3 spans 13 residues. Germline V gene sequence: CDR1 MNHEY, CDR2 SMNVEV (reference sequence). CDR3 region: CASSPNNAYEQYF. The CDR3 DNA follows: TGTGCCAGCAGCCCCAACAACGCCTACGAGCAGTACTTC.

The CDR3 DNA reads TGTGCCAGCAGCTTACTCTCCCTAACCCATAATTCACCCCTCCACTTT. This sequence encodes CASSLLSLTHNSPLHF. J is TRBJ1-6 and V is TRBV7-2; D remains ambiguous. V lost 2 bases and J lost 5, with 13 bases in between. The germline V gene encodes CDR1 SGHTA and CDR2 FQGNSA. The CDR3 runs to 16 residues.

The table lists this clonotype with many counts. The chain couples TRBV7-9 to TRBJ2-7, with D unclear. Trimming shortened V by 3 bases and J by 3 bases, and 9 bases separated the two germline ends. Looked up from germline, CDR1 is SEHNR and CDR2 is FQNEAQ (reference sequence). The CDR3 contains 13 residues. The CDR3 DNA follows: TGTGCCAGCAGCTTGGGCGGCCACTACGAGCAGTACTTC. Protein sequence: CASSLGGHYEQYF.

V usage is TRBV19 and J usage is TRBJ1-5; no clear D. Trimming stripped 3 bases from V and 6 bases from J, with 12 bases between. CDR3 length equals 14 residues. The germline gives CDR1 LNHDA, CDR2 SQIVND (reference sequence). The CDR3 sequence: CASSMGQFGQPQHF. For the CDR3, the DNA is TGTGCCAGTAGTATGGGCCAGTTCGGTCAGCCCCAGCATTTT. Filled out from reference TRBV19 and TRBJ1-5, the complete variable domain reads DGGITQSPKYLFRKEGQNVTLSCEQNLNHDAMYWYRQDPGQGLRLIYYSQIVNDFQKGDIAEGYSVSREKKESFPLTVTSAQKNPTAFYLCASSMGQFGQPQHFGDGTRLSIL.

This clonotype occurred many times. The chain couples TRBV6-5 to TRBJ2-7; D not certain. The CDR3 is 15 amino acids. Germline CDR1 reads MNHEY; CDR2 reads SVGAGI. V lost 2 bases, J lost 5 bases, and 16 bases lay in between. Written as DNA, the CDR3 is TGTGCCAGCAGTTACGGGTCGGCAGGCCAGGACGAGCAGTACTTC. It is translated as CASSYGSAGQDEQYF.

This clonotype has ten or more counts. The CDR3 DNA sequence: TGTGCCAGCAGTATCCTACCCGGGACAGGGGGCGCGAGGCTATCTGGCTACACCTTC. This sequence encodes CASSILPGTGGARLSGYTF. V gene TRBV6-1 combines with J gene TRBJ1-2; 12 positions agree with TRBD1. The CDR3 runs to 19 residues. Germline CDR1 is MNHNS and CDR2 is SASEGT. V lost 5 bases and J lost 7; bases outside the gene matches: 20.

This clonotype was found many times. CDR3 amino acids: CASSGGNNQPQHF. Here the CDR3 DNA reads TGTGCCAGCTCGGGAGGGAACAATCAGCCCCAGCATTTT. The chain couples TRBV7-2 to TRBJ1-5; D unresolved. This CDR3 spans 13 amino acids. Germline values: CDR1 SGHTA, CDR2 FQGNSA. The germline V and J ends were trimmed by 8 bases and 3 bases, with 11 bases remaining between them.

This clonotype occurred many times. The chain employs TRBV12-3 or TRBV12-4 and TRBJ2-2, with 7 bases fitting TRBD1. The V gene end was trimmed by 3 bases and the J gene end by 3 bases; junction bases not matched to a gene: 1. The CDR3 sequence is 14 residues long. CDR3 in DNA: TGTGCCAGCAGTTTCGGGACAGACACCGGGGAGCTGTTTTTT. It codes for CASSFGTDTGELFF.